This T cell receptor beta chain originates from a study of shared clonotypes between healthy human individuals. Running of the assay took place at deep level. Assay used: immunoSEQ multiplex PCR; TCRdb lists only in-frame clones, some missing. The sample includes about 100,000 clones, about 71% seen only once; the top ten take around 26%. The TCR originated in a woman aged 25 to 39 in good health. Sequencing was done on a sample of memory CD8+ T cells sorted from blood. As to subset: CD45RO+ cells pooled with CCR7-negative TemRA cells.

This chain's CDR3 is CSVGMWGQKGSYGYTF. The DNA of the CDR3 is TGCAGCGTTGGAATGTGGGGGCAGAAGGGGAGCTATGGCTACACCTTC. The chain is built from TRBV29-1 and TRBJ1-2; tentative D call: TRBD1 (6 bases). Between the trimmed V and J ends, which lost 4 bases and 4 bases, there was a span of 22 bases. This CDR3 has 16 amino acids. Per the germline V gene, CDR1 is SQVTM and CDR2 is ANQGSEA.